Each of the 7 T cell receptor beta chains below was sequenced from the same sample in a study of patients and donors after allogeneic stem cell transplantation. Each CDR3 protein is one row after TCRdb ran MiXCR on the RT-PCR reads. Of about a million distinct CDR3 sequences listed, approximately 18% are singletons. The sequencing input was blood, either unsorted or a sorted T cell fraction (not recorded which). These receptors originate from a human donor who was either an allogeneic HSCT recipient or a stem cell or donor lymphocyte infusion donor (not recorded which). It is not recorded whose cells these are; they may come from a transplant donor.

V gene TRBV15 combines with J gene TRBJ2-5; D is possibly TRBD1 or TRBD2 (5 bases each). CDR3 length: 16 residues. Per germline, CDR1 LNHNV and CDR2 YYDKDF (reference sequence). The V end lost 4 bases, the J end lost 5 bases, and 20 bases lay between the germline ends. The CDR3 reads CATSMSGTMILETQYF. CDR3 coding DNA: TGTGCCACCAGCATGTCCGGGACCATGATCTTGGAGACCCAGTACTTC.

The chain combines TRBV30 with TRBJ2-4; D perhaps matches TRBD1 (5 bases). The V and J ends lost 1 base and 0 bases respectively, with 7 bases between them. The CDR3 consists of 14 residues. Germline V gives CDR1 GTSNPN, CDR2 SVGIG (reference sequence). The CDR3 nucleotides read TGTGCCTGGAGTGCAGGGTTAGCCAAAAACATTCAGTACTTC. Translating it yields CAWSAGLAKNIQYF.

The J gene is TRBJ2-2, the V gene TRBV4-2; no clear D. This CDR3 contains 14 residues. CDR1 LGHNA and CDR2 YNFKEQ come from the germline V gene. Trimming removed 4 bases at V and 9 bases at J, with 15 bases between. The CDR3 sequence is CASSPRVEQWELFF. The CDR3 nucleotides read TGTGCCAGCAGCCCCCGGGTCGAGCAATGGGAGCTGTTTTTT.

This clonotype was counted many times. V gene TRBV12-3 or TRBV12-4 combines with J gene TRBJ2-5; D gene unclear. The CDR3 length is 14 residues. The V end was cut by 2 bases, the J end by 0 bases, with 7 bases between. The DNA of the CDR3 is TGTGCCAGCAGTTTAAGTGGGAACCAAGAGACCCAGTACTTC. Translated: CASSLSGNQETQYF.

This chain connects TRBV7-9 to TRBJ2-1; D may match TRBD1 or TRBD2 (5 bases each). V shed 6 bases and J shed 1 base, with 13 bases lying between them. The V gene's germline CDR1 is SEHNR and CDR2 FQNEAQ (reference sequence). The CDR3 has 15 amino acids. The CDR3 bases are TGTGCCAGCAGACCCGGGGCGGTATCCTACAATGAGCAGTTCTTC. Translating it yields CASRPGAVSYNEQFF.

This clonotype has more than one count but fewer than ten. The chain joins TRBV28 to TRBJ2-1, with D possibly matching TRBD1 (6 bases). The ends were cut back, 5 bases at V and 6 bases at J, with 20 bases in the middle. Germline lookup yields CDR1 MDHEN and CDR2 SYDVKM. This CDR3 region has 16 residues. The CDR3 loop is CASSPGAVVGSNEQFF. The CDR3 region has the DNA TGTGCCAGCAGTCCAGGGGCGGTTGTGGGAAGCAATGAGCAGTTCTTC. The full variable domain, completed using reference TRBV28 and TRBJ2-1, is DVKVTQSSRYLVKRTGEKVFLECVQDMDHENMFWYRQDPGLGLRLIYFSYDVKMKEKGDIPEGYSVSREKKERFSLILESASTNQTSMYLCASSPGAVVGSNEQFFGPGTRLTVL.

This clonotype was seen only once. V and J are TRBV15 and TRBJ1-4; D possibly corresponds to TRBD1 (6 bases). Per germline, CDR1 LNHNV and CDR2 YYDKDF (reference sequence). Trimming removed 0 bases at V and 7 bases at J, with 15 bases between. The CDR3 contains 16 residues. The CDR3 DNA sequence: TGTGCCACCAGCAGAGATGGGGGGGCTTTGGGTGAAAAACTGTTTTTT. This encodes CATSRDGGALGEKLFF. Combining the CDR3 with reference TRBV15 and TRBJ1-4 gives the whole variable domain DAMVIQNPRYQVTQFGKPVTLSCSQTLNHNVMYWYQQKSSQAPKLLFHYYDKDFNNEADTPDNFQSRRPNTSFCFLDIRSPGLGDTAMYLCATSRDGGALGEKLFFGSGTQLSVL.